These T cell receptor beta chains were read from a single sample in a study. TCRdb recomputed calls from the 5' RACE reads with MiXCR, one row per CDR3 protein. The data show some 30,000 distinct CDR3 sequences, with about a quarter seen just once and around 2.3% held by the top ten. What was sequenced was tumor-infiltrating Tregs sorted from the breast tumor. These TCRs come from a female donor with breast cancer. CDR3s include the opening cysteine and the closing phenylalanine or tryptophan. The order of the fields is V gene, D gene, J gene, clone size, CDR3 protein, CDR3 DNA. D genes are given only for firm matches. A clone size is listed for some rows: how often the clone was seen (once, few, many), or a class if it is expanded.

>TRBV5-1|NA|TRBJ2-4|NA
CASSFAPKNIQYF
TGCGCCAGCAGCTTCGCCCCCAAAAACATTCAGTACTTC
>TRBV7-3|TRBD1|TRBJ2-2|NA
CASSLTSQGGELFF
TGTGCCAGCAGCTTAACCTCACAGGGGGGGGAGCTGTTTTTT
>TRBV29-1|NA|TRBJ2-1|NA
CSVELVASYNEQFF
TGCAGCGTTGAATTAGTAGCTTCCTACAATGAGCAGTTCTTC
>TRBV20-1|NA|TRBJ1-6|few
CSARDPMRWTGTARNSPLHF
TGCAGTGCTAGAGATCCCATGCGGTGGACGGGGACCGCCCGGAACTCACCCCTCCACTTT
>TRBV4-2|TRBD2|TRBJ2-3|many
CASSQELAGGPDTQYF
TGTGCCAGCAGCCAAGAACTAGCGGGAGGGCCTGATACGCAGTATTTT
>TRBV6-1|TRBD1|TRBJ2-1|NA
CASSATTGTGTSYEQFF
TGTGCCAGCAGCGCCACGACCGGGACAGGAACCTCCTATGAGCAGTTCTTC
>TRBV4-1|NA|TRBJ2-1|medium-sized
CASSQGKGHEANYNEQFF
TGCGCCAGCAGCCAAGGAAAGGGGCACGAGGCCAACTACAATGAGCAGTTCTTC
>TRBV6-6|NA|TRBJ2-7|many
CASRSGTNYEQYF
TGTGCCAGCCGATCCGGGACCAACTACGAGCAGTACTTC
>TRBV19|NA|TRBJ1-5|NA
CASSTPGDSNQPQHF
TGTGCCAGTAGTACCCCGGGAGATAGCAATCAGCCCCAGCATTTT
>TRBV7-2|NA|TRBJ1-5|NA
CAGSPGGNQPQHF
TGTGCCGGCAGCCCCGGGGGCAATCAGCCCCAGCATTTT
>TRBV5-1|NA|TRBJ2-7|medium-sized
CASSLGAVAYEQYF
TGCGCCAGCAGCTTAGGAGCAGTGGCGTACGAGCAGTACTTC
>TRBV12-3/TRBV12-4|NA|TRBJ1-1|many
CASSLVGGGNTEAFF
TGTGCCAGCAGTTTAGTAGGGGGGGGGAACACTGAAGCTTTCTTT
>TRBV12-3/TRBV12-4|NA|TRBJ1-1|many
CASSLARGRGSEAFF
TGTGCCAGCAGTTTAGCGCGGGGCCGGGGCTCTGAAGCTTTCTTT
>TRBV27|TRBD1|TRBJ1-4|many
CASKESWDRASLATNEKLFF
TGTGCCAGCAAGGAGTCCTGGGACAGGGCCTCGCTTGCAACTAATGAAAAACTGTTTTTT
>TRBV7-9|NA|TRBJ1-4|medium-sized
CASSAYRATNEKLFF
TGTGCCAGCAGCGCCTACAGGGCAACTAATGAAAAACTGTTTTTT
>TRBV4-1|NA|TRBJ1-2|NA
CASSDRICGYTF
TGCGCCAGCAGCGACAGGATCTGTGGCTACACCTTC
>TRBV2|TRBD1|TRBJ2-7|NA
CASSHGQGDEQYF
TGTGCCAGCAGCCACGGACAGGGCGACGAGCAGTACTTC
>TRBV20-1|NA|TRBJ1-2|many
CSARVTDNYGYTF
TGCAGTGCTAGAGTCACAGACAACTATGGCTACACCTTC
>TRBV2|NA|TRBJ2-3|NA
CASSDAGGFGDTQYF
TGTGCCAGCAGTGATGCCGGAGGGTTCGGGGATACGCAGTATTTT
>TRBV20-1|TRBD2|TRBJ2-1|many
CSASGTSVGNEQFF
TGCAGTGCCTCCGGGACTAGCGTGGGGAATGAGCAGTTCTTC
>TRBV18|TRBD1|TRBJ1-4|few
CASSLQGPNEKLFF
TGTGCCAGCTCTCTACAGGGGCCTAATGAAAAACTGTTTTTT
>TRBV11-3|NA|TRBJ2-1|NA
CASKLKGGYEQFF
TGTGCCAGCAAACTCAAGGGGGGATATGAGCAGTTCTTC
>TRBV30|TRBD2|TRBJ2-3|NA
CAWSLLAGGPTDTQYF
TGTGCCTGGTCCCTGCTAGCGGGAGGGCCCACAGATACGCAGTATTTT
>TRBV15|NA|TRBJ1-5|NA
CATRDWRGDQPQHF
TGTGCCACCAGGGACTGGAGGGGCGATCAGCCCCAGCATTTT
>TRBV28|NA|TRBJ1-2|NA
CASSFGKAQDYGYTF
TGTGCCAGCAGTTTTGGGAAGGCGCAGGACTATGGCTACACCTTC
>TRBV10-2|TRBD1|TRBJ1-5|NA
CASRAGGSQPQHF
TGCGCCAGCCGGGCAGGGGGCTCTCAGCCCCAGCATTTT
>TRBV5-1|NA|TRBJ2-7|many
CASRRTDSSYEQYF
TGCGCCAGCAGAAGGACCGATAGCTCCTACGAGCAGTACTTC
>TRBV3-1|TRBD2|TRBJ2-1|many
CASSQARLAGGNYEQFF
TGTGCCAGCAGCCAAGCCAGACTAGCGGGAGGGAACTATGAGCAGTTCTTC
>TRBV29-1|NA|TRBJ2-7|NA
CSGAKGSPFYEQYF
TGCAGCGGGGCCAAGGGGAGCCCTTTTTACGAGCAGTACTTC
>TRBV12-3/TRBV12-4|NA|TRBJ1-1|NA
CASTPGGFRRRTKAFF
TGTGCCAGCACCCCTGGGGGGTTCCGTCGCAGAACTAAAGCTTTCTTT
>TRBV3-1|NA|TRBJ2-1|NA
CASSQGHKNEQFF
TGTGCCAGCAGCCAAGGGCATAAGAATGAGCAGTTCTTC
>TRBV20-1|TRBD1|TRBJ2-2|few
CSASEPGQGASGELFF
TGCAGTGCTAGCGAACCGGGACAGGGGGCATCCGGGGAGCTGTTTTTT
>TRBV29-1|NA|TRBJ2-5|many
CSVNGGSETQYF
TGCAGCGTGAATGGGGGCTCGGAGACCCAGTACTTC
>TRBV6-1|NA|TRBJ2-1|many
CASRRTGTPLEGEQFF
TGTGCCAGCAGGCGAACAGGGACTCCCCTCGAGGGAGAGCAGTTCTTC
>TRBV20-1|TRBD2|TRBJ2-1|many
CSARGSGTSDYNEQFF
TGCAGTGCTAGAGGCTCCGGGACTAGCGACTACAATGAGCAGTTCTTC
>TRBV10-2|TRBD2|TRBJ2-1|many
CASRPGSGRLYEQFF
TGCGCCAGCAGGCCGGGGAGCGGGAGGTTATATGAGCAGTTCTTC
>TRBV20-1|TRBD1|TRBJ2-1|many
CSAIKGAVGQNEQFF
TGCAGTGCTATCAAGGGGGCTGTTGGACAGAATGAGCAGTTCTTC
>TRBV6-5|NA|TRBJ1-1|many
CASSLGPFGVTEAFF
TGTGCCAGCAGTTTAGGGCCGTTCGGGGTGACTGAAGCTTTCTTT
>TRBV25-1|NA|TRBJ2-2|many
CASSDTGVNTGELFF
TGTGCCAGCAGTGACACCGGGGTTAACACCGGGGAGCTGTTTTTT
>TRBV20-1|NA|TRBJ2-7|NA
CSARDRGGRTYEQYF
TGCAGTGCTAGAGATCGTGGCGGTAGAACCTACGAGCAGTACTTC
>TRBV20-1|TRBD2|TRBJ2-1|NA
CSARDLLGLAGVRSYNEQFF
TGCAGTGCTAGAGATCTCTTGGGACTAGCGGGAGTTCGGTCCTACAATGAGCAGTTCTTC
>TRBV5-1|TRBD1|TRBJ2-7|many
CASSVGTGGYEQYF
TGCGCCAGCAGCGTCGGGACAGGGGGCTACGAGCAGTACTTC
>TRBV24-1|NA|TRBJ1-2|few
CATSPPGGGTGYTF
TGTGCCACCAGCCCCCCGGGGGGGGGGACTGGCTACACCTTC
>TRBV24-1|NA|TRBJ2-7|many
CATSPQELNYYEQYF
TGTGCCACCAGCCCACAGGAACTAAATTACTACGAGCAGTACTTC
>TRBV7-2|NA|TRBJ2-3|many
CASSIWVQADGADTQYF
TGTGCCAGCAGCATTTGGGTCCAGGCGGACGGGGCAGATACGCAGTATTTT
>TRBV29-1|NA|TRBJ1-1|many
CSVERGSDTEAFF
TGCAGCGTTGAGCGGGGGTCGGATACTGAAGCTTTCTTT
>TRBV5-1|TRBD2|TRBJ2-1|NA
CASSGTSRAGYNEQSF
TGCGCCAGCAGTGGGACTAGCAGGGCTGGTTACAATGAGCAGTCCTTC